Sequencing of this TCR beta chain was carried out in a study of control samples from healthy donors and cancer patients. Trimming removed 7 bases from V and 5 bases from J, with 5 bases in between. In germline, CDR1 is SNHLY, CDR2 FYNNEI. This CDR3 is 10 amino acids long. The repertoire was sequenced with immunoSEQ multiplex PCR; TCRdb's copy has only in-frame clones and lacks some. The sample carries about 100,000 clones, about 80% recorded once. This rearrangement joins TRBV2 to TRBJ2-5; D is unresolved. Sequencing was performed on blood. The receptor comes from a man aged 18 to 29 in good health. The CDR3 DNA follows: TGTGCCAGCATCGGGGAGACCCAGTACTTC. Protein sequence: CASIGETQYF.